Below are 9 T cell receptor beta chains sequenced from a single sample in a study of PD-L1 blockade in urothelial cancer. Sequenced by immunoSEQ multiplex PCR; TCRdb stores in-frame clones only, minus some. The sample has around 87,000 clones, roughly 83% seen once. Time point meaning: peripheral blood 6 weeks after treatment start. The material was PBMCs, obtained around atezolizumab (anti-PD-L1) treatment. The receptors were sampled from a man in his 70s with urothelial cancer.

This clone was counted between two and nine times. The chain links TRBV9 to TRBJ1-2; maybe TRBD1 (6 bases). V was trimmed by 0 bases and J by 6 bases, leaving 15 bases between them. The CDR3 spans 15 residues. CDR1 and CDR2 (germline): SGDLS, YYNGEE. This chain's CDR3 is CASSVDPTGRNGYTF. CDR3 sequence (DNA): TGTGCCAGCAGCGTAGATCCAACAGGGAGAAATGGCTACACCTTC. Looking up the rest from reference TRBV9 and TRBJ1-2 gives the full variable domain: DSGVTQTPKHLITATGQRVTLRCSPRSGDLSVYWYQQSLDQGLQFLIQYYNGEERAKGNILERFSAQQFPDLHSELNLSSLELGDSALYFCASSVDPTGRNGYTFGSGTRLTVV.

This clone was counted only a few times. This chain joins TRBV6-1 and TRBJ1-5; TRBD1 is a possible D gene (6 bases). The V end lost 4 bases, the J end lost 3 bases, and 16 bases lay between the germline ends. This CDR3 spans 16 amino acids. The germline V gene encodes CDR1 MNHNS and CDR2 SASEGT. CDR3 DNA sequence: TGTGCCAGCAGTGTATCCGGGACACAGATCAATCAGCCCCAGCATTTT. Protein product: CASSVSGTQINQPQHF.

This rearrangement joins TRBV9 to TRBJ2-3, with 8 bases fitting TRBD2. The CDR3 has 16 amino acids. With 0 bases clipped from V and 3 bases from J, the junction kept 6 bases outside the gene matches. Germline CDR1 SGDLS, CDR2 YYNGEE. CDR3 sequence reads: CASSVDSGGNTDTQYF. In DNA form, the CDR3 reads TGTGCCAGCAGCGTAGACAGCGGGGGAAATACAGATACGCAGTATTTT.

V and J are TRBV19 and TRBJ1-1, with D possibly TRBD1 on 5 matching bases. The CDR3 covers 14 residues. The V gene lost 5 bases and the J gene lost 8 bases, with 18 bases spanning the gap. The germline CDR1 and CDR2 sequences are LNHDA and SQIVND (reference sequence). The CDR3 is CASSSSREEPEAFF. The CDR3 DNA sequence: TGTGCCAGTAGTTCATCCAGGGAGGAGCCGGAAGCTTTCTTT.

This chain links TRBV7-2 with TRBJ1-4; no reliable D call. This CDR3 spans 15 amino acids. Trimming left V 4 bases short and J 1 base short, with 10 bases between. The germline CDR1 and CDR2 sequences are SGHTA and FQGNSA. Here the CDR3 reads CASSSQAGTNEKLFF. The CDR3 DNA sequence: TGTGCCAGCAGCTCCCAAGCGGGAACTAATGAAAAACTGTTTTTT. The variable domain in full, with the rest retrieved from reference TRBV7-2 and TRBJ1-4, is GAGVSQSPSNKVTEKGKDVELRCDPISGHTALYWYRQSLGQGLEFLIYFQGNSAPDKSGLPSDRFSAERTGGSVSTLTIQRTQQEDSAVYLCASSSQAGTNEKLFFGSGTQLSVL.

This chain uses TRBV7-6 with TRBJ2-2, with TRBD1 as a possible D gene (6 bases). V was cut by 8 bases and J by 2 bases, with 12 bases left in between. The CDR3 is 14 residues long. Germline V gives CDR1 SGHVS, CDR2 FNYEAQ. The CDR3, as DNA: TGTGCCAGCCGCCCGGGACACAACACCGGGGAGCTGTTTTTT. Protein sequence: CASRPGHNTGELFF.

The chain recombines TRBV7-3 with TRBJ2-1; no clear D. This CDR3 contains 12 residues. Germline CDR1 is SGHTA and CDR2 is FQGTGA. Between the trimmed V and J ends, which lost 1 base and 9 bases, there was a span of 7 bases. CDR3 sequence: CASSLIGAEQFF. CDR3 DNA: TGTGCCAGCAGCTTAATCGGTGCTGAGCAGTTCTTC. Variable domain in full (rest from reference TRBV7-3 and TRBJ2-1): GAGVSQTPSNKVTEKGKYVELRCDPISGHTALYWYRQSLGQGPEFLIYFQGTGAADDSGLPNDRFFAVRPEGSVSTLKIQRTERGDSAVYLCASSLIGAEQFFGPGTRLTVL.

This chain uses TRBV10-3 with TRBJ1-2; 12 bases match TRBD1. The germline V gene has CDR1 ENHRY and CDR2 SYGVKD. V lost 5 bases and J lost 4; bases outside the gene matches: 2. This CDR3 is 14 amino acids long. CDR3 residues: CAISLGQGAYGYTF. CDR3 coding DNA: TGTGCCATCAGTTTGGGACAGGGGGCCTATGGCTACACCTTC.

V is TRBV6-1 and J is TRBJ1-2; D not resolved. Trimming took off 2 bases at V and 3 bases at J, with 10 bases between the two ends. CDR3 length: 14 amino acids. The germline V gene encodes CDR1 MNHNS and CDR2 SASEGT. The CDR3: CASSESASYYGYTF. CDR3 DNA: TGTGCCAGCAGTGAATCTGCCAGTTACTATGGCTACACCTTC.